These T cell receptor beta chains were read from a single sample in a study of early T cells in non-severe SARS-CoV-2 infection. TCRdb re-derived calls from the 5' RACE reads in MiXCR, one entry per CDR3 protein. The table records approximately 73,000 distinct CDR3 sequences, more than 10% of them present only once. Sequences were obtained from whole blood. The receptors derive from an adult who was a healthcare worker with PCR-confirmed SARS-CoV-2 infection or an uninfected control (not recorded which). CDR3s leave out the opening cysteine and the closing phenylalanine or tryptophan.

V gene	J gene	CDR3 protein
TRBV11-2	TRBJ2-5	ASSLPTGPQETQY
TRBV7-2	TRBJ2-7	ASSLARGSSYEQY
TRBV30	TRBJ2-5	AFKGAGETQY
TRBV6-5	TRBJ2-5	ASSPQFSGQETQY
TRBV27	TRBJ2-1	ASSFRTSGISYNEQF
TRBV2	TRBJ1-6	ASSPAGTVNSPLH
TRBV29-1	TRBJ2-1	SVHSDNEQF
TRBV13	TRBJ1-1	ASSTETGAGTEAF
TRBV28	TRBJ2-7	ASSLQSRALYEQY
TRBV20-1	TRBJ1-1	SARAAGKGAF
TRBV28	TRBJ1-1	ASSATTASTEAF
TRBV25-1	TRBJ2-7	ASSSGTGTYEQY
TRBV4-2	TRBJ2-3	ASSQGAGQDTQY
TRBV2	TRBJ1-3	ASRGTGYSGNTIY
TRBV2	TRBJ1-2	AFHTVGADYGYT
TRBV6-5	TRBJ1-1	ASSYGTGAAF
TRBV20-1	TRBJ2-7	SASLAYEQY
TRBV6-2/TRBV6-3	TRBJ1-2	ASSRNNYGYT
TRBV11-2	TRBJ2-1	ASSSLIGGLNEQF
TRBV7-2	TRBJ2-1	ASRDRGKASGSGSYNEQF
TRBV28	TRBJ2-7	ASSFDRQYEQY
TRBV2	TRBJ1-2	ASIKDGSYGYT
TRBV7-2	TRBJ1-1	ASSLYRGTDTEAF
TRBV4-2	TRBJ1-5	ASSQRGGRDQPQH
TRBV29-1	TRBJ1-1	SVEGGARTEAF
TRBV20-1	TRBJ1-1	SASRWDRLWDTEAF
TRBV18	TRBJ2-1	ASSPQGQGLTNEQF
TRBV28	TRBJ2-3	ASSFPGPADTQY
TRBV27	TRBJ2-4	ASSIGQPNIQY
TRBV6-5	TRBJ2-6	ASSFTGTNDGANVLT
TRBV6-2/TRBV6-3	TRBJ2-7	ASSYPVLTYEQY
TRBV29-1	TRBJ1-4	SVGGSFNEKLF
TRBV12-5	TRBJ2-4	ASGHLPLAGGPAKNIQY
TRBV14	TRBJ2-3	ASSQPGLARADTQY
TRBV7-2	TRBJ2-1	ASSLGGSYDEQF
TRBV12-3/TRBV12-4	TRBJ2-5	ASSSWTSGQETQY
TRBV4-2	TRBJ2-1	ASSRELPGSVPNEQF
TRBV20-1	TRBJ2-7	SARTPSGRTYEQY
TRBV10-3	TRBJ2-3	AISELNRGPDTQY
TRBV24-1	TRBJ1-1	ATSDSRVNTEAF
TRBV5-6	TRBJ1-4	ASSPGATNEKLF
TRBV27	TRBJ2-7	ASSLGTYSYEQY
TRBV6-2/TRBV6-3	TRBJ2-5	ASSRDFQETQY
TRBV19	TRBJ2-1	ASSIVASYNEQF
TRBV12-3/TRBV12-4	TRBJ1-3	ASSLYSGNTIY